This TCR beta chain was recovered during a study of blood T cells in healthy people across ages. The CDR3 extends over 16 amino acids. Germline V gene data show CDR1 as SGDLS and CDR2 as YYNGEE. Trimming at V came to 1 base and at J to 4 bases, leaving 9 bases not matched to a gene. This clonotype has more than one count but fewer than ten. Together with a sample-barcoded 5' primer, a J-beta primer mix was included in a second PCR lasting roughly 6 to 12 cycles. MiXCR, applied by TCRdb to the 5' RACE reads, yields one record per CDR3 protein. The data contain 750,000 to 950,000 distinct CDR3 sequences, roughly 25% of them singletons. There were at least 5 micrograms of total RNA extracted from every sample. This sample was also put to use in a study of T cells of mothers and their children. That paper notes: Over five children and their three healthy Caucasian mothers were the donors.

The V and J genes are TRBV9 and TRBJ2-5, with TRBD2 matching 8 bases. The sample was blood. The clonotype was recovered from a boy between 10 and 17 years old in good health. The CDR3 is CASSVYNGGASETQYF. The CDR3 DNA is TGTGCCAGCAGCGTATATAACGGGGGGGCCTCAGAGACCCAGTACTTC. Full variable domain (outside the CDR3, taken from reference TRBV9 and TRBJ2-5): DSGVTQTPKHLITATGQRVTLRCSPRSGDLSVYWYQQSLDQGLQFLIQYYNGEERAKGNILERFSAQQFPDLHSELNLSSLELGDSALYFCASSVYNGGASETQYFGPGTRLLVL.